Following are 32 T cell receptor beta chains from one sample sequenced in a study of shared clonotypes between healthy human individuals. The repertoire was sequenced with immunoSEQ multiplex PCR; TCRdb's copy has only in-frame clones and lacks some. The sample yields approximately 500,000 clones, roughly 78% seen once. Sequencing was done on a sample of PBMCs. All receptors come from a woman aged 40 to 50 in good health. Some clones in this sample may be carry-over from other donors' samples.

The chain joins TRBV29-1 to TRBJ2-3, with D perhaps matching TRBD2 (5 bases). The V gene's germline CDR1 is SQVTM and CDR2 ANQGSEA. CDR3 size: 16 residues. Between the trimmed V and J ends, which lost 3 bases and 3 bases, there was a span of 19 bases. CDR3 amino acids: CSVDPSGSLTTDTQYF. CDR3 DNA: TGCAGCGTTGACCCCTCGGGGTCCCTTACTACAGATACGCAGTATTTT.

For the CDR3, the DNA is TGTGCCAGCAGTTACTCGAGGGGGCAAATCCCCCACACCTTC. Translation: CASSYSRGQIPHTF. The V gene is TRBV6-5, the J gene TRBJ1-2; 7 bases fit TRBD1. Germline loops: CDR1 MNHEY, CDR2 SVGAGI. This CDR3 spans 14 amino acids. The ends lost 0 bases at V and 12 bases at J; junction bases unmatched: 10.

V is TRBV14 and J is TRBJ2-1; D is possibly TRBD2 (6 bases). This CDR3 has 19 amino acids. The V gene's germline CDR1 is SGHDN and CDR2 FVKESK. V was clipped by 5 bases and J by 14 bases, with 37 bases between them. CDR3 nucleotide sequence: TGTGCCAGCAGCGAGGGTAGACGGCGCCTGGCGGGACGATCGGTTGGGAAGTTCTTC. Its protein is CASSEGRRRLAGRSVGKFF.

The genes are TRBV5-1 and TRBJ1-4; perhaps TRBD1 as D (5 bases). This CDR3 region has 15 residues. V lost 0 bases, J lost 6 bases, and 12 bases lay in between. CDR1 and CDR2 (germline): SGHRS, YFSETQ. The DNA for the CDR3 is TGCGCCAGCAGCTTGGAAGACAGAAAATATGAAAAACTGTTTTTT. Its protein product is CASSLEDRKYEKLFF.

The chain uses TRBV4-1 and TRBJ2-5, with 10 bases identical to TRBD1. The J call may not be correct, given that the DNA end is closer to TRBJ2-7. The CDR3 consists of 17 residues. The germline CDR1 and CDR2 sequences are MGHRA and YSYEKL. The CDR3 spells CASSQEVRQGANYEQYF. The CDR3 bases are TGCGCCAGCAGCCAAGAGGTCCGACAGGGGGCCAATTACGAGCAGTACTTC.

A note on this clone: The sample holds other DNA sequences that translate to the same CDR3. The V gene is TRBV5-1, the J gene TRBJ2-7; the D call may be TRBD1 or TRBD2 (5 bases each). Germline CDR1 reads SGHRS; CDR2 reads YFSETQ. There are 12 residues in the CDR3. V lost 1 base, J lost 6 bases, and 8 bases lay in between. The CDR3 region has the DNA TGCGCCAGCAGCTTGTCGGGGACCGAGCAGTACTTC. This translates into CASSLSGTEQYF.

The chain uses TRBV5-1 and TRBJ1-3, with D possibly TRBD1 on 5 matching bases. Trimming took off 1 base at V and 3 bases at J, with 14 bases between the two ends. Germline lookup yields CDR1 SGHRS and CDR2 YFSETQ. This CDR3 is built from 16 residues. The CDR3, as DNA: TGCGCCAGCAGCTTGTCCAGGGATGAAGGTGGAAACACCATATATTTT. Translation gives CASSLSRDEGGNTIYF.

The CDR3 spells CATSSDGSLASYSNQPQHF. The CDR3 DNA reads as TGTGCCACCAGCAGCGACGGGAGCCTCGCCTCTTATAGCAATCAGCCCCAGCATTTT. This chain joins TRBV15 and TRBJ1-5, with D unresolved. V lost 3 bases and J 0 bases, leaving 21 bases between the germline ends. The CDR3 loop spans 19 amino acids. Germline V CDR1 and CDR2: LNHNV, YYDKDF (reference sequence).

This clone was detected once. This chain joins TRBV28 and TRBJ1-2, with 7 bases identical to TRBD1. V lost 1 base and J lost 6; bases outside the gene matches: 5. Per the germline V gene, CDR1 is MDHEN and CDR2 is SYDVKM. This CDR3 has 14 residues. This CDR3 is CASSLFKGGDGYTF. The CDR3 region has the DNA TGTGCCAGCAGTTTATTTAAAGGGGGCGATGGCTACACCTTC.

V gene TRBV5-6 combines with J gene TRBJ2-1; D gene unclear. Germline V gene lookup returns CDR1 SGHDT and CDR2 YYEEEE. This CDR3 spans 14 amino acids. Trimming stripped 0 bases from V and 0 bases from J, with 4 bases between. The CDR3 here is CASSLVPSYNEQFF. The CDR3 DNA sequence: TGTGCCAGCAGCTTGGTACCCTCCTACAATGAGCAGTTCTTC.

The sample holds one count of this clone. The chain links TRBV28 to TRBJ2-3; TRBD2 aligns across 15 bases. V was clipped by 1 base and J by 3 bases; unmatched bases: 11. Looked up from germline, CDR1 is MDHEN and CDR2 is SYDVKM. The length of the CDR3 is 20 residues. The CDR3: CASSLLWTSGRALGTDTQYF. The CDR3 region has the DNA TGTGCCAGCAGTTTATTGTGGACTAGCGGGAGGGCCCTCGGAACAGATACGCAGTATTTT.

This rearrangement joins TRBV5-8 to TRBJ1-1; 7 nucleotides align to TRBD1. Looked up from germline, CDR1 is SGHTS and CDR2 is YDEGEE. Germline trimming cut 6 bases from V and 9 bases from J; bases unmatched to any gene: 5. The CDR3 sequence is 11 residues long. The CDR3 protein is CASTMGQKAFF. The CDR3 DNA sequence: TGTGCCAGCACTATGGGACAGAAAGCTTTCTTT. Using reference TRBV5-8 and TRBJ1-1 for the parts outside the CDR3, the full variable domain is EAGVTQSPTHLIKTRGQQATLRCSPISGHTSVYWYQQALGLGLQFLLWYDEGEERNRGNFPPRFSGRQFPNYSSELNVNALELEDSALYLCASTMGQKAFFGQGTRLTVV.

This chain joins TRBV7-3 and TRBJ2-1; 14 bases map to TRBD2. Per the germline V gene, CDR1 is SGHTA and CDR2 is FQGTGA. The CDR3 has 15 amino acids. The V gene end was trimmed by 4 bases and the J gene end by 8 bases; junction bases not matched to a gene: 4. DNA for the CDR3: TGTGCCAGCAGCTCGGGACTAGCGGGAGTGCATGAGCAGTTCTTC. This translates into CASSSGLAGVHEQFF.

This chain joins TRBV4-3 and TRBJ1-3; D gene ambiguous. V was pared by 0 bases and J by 3 bases, with 12 bases between. Looked up from germline, CDR1 is LGHNA and CDR2 is YSLEER. There are 16 residues in the CDR3. The CDR3 region is CASSQDWQSGGNTIYF. CDR3 sequence (DNA): TGCGCCAGCAGCCAAGATTGGCAATCGGGTGGAAACACCATATATTTT.

This rearrangement joins TRBV19 to TRBJ1-1; D is unresolved. Germline assignment: CDR1 LNHDA and CDR2 SQIVND (reference sequence). The V end was cut by 7 bases, the J end by 3 bases, with 12 bases between. The CDR3 sequence is 13 residues long. The chain's CDR3 is CASTIHLDTEAFF. The DNA of the CDR3 is TGTGCCAGTACTATTCATCTGGACACTGAAGCTTTCTTT.

The chain employs TRBV5-6 and TRBJ2-7, with TRBD1 as a possible D gene (7 bases). Germline V gives CDR1 SGHDT, CDR2 YYEEEE. Trimming shortened V by 3 bases and J by 1 base, and 23 bases separated the two germline ends. The CDR3 is 18 amino acids. CDR3 nucleotides: TGTGCCAGCAGCTCCCTCATGCAGGGGGGTATAGCGTCCTACGAGCAGTACTTC. The encoded protein is CASSSLMQGGIASYEQYF.

The V gene is TRBV28, the J gene TRBJ2-5, with 7 nucleotides matching TRBD2. Germline V lookup: CDR1 MDHEN, CDR2 SYDVKM. J lost 5 bases, V lost 7 bases, and 7 bases had no gene match. The CDR3 length is 13 residues. The CDR3 is CASTLGRVETQYF. In DNA, the CDR3 is TGTGCCAGCACCTTGGGGAGGGTGGAGACCCAGTACTTC.

This chain joins TRBV18 and TRBJ2-6; 8 positions match TRBD1. This CDR3 spans 21 amino acids. From germline, CDR1 is KGHSH and CDR2 LQKENI. V shed 5 bases, J shed 0 bases, and the junction held 18 bases outside the gene matches. CDR3 in amino acids: CASSNYGDRLSLPSGANVLTF. The CDR3 bases are TGTGCCAGCTCAAACTATGGGGACAGGCTTTCACTCCCCTCTGGGGCCAACGTCCTGACTTTC. The full variable domain, with the rest looked up from reference TRBV18 and TRBJ2-6, is NAGVMQNPRHLVRRRGQEARLRCSPMKGHSHVYWYRQLPEEGLKFMVYLQKENIIDESGMPKERFSAEFPKEGPSILRIQQVVRGDSAAYFCASSNYGDRLSLPSGANVLTFGAGSRLTVL.

The chain uses TRBV10-3 and TRBJ2-7; 11 bases are shared with TRBD2. Germline trimming cut 10 bases from V and 2 bases from J; bases unmatched to any gene: 4. Per the germline V gene, CDR1 is ENHRY and CDR2 is SYGVKD. The CDR3 sequence is 13 residues long. The CDR3 sequence: CATLLAGAYEQYF. CDR3 DNA: TGTGCCACGCTACTAGCGGGAGCCTACGAGCAGTACTTC.

The chain recombines TRBV30 with TRBJ2-5, with TRBD1 matching over 10 bases. Germline assignment: CDR1 GTSNPN and CDR2 SVGIG (reference sequence). Trimming cost V 8 bases and J 11 bases; bases outside gene matches: 14. This CDR3 spans 13 amino acids. The CDR3 nucleotides read TGTGCCAAGAGGGACAGGGGTCCGGGGGAGCAGTACTTC. Its protein is CAKRDRGPGEQYF. Looking up the rest from reference TRBV30 and TRBJ2-5 gives the full variable domain: SQTIHQWPATLVQPVGSPLSLECTVEGTSNPNLYWYRQAAGRGLQLLFYSVGIGQISSEVPQNLSASRPQDRQFILSSKKLLLSDSGFYLCAKRDRGPGEQYFGPGTRLLVL.

The chain is built from TRBV7-8 and TRBJ1-5; 7 nucleotides align to TRBD1. Germline-derived CDR1 and CDR2 are SGHVS and FQNEAQ. J gave up 7 bases and V 5 bases, and 8 bases lay outside the gene matches. The CDR3 consists of 14 residues. The CDR3 bases are TGTGCCAGCAGCCCCAGACAGGGTTCGCAGCCCCAGCATTTT. As protein: CASSPRQGSQPQHF.

The chain carries TRBV30 and TRBJ2-5, with 7 bases matching TRBD1. Germline CDR1 GTSNPN, CDR2 SVGIG (reference sequence). The CDR3 sequence is 14 residues long. The trim removed 2 bases at V and 4 bases at J, leaving 7 bases unmatched. DNA for the CDR3: TGTGCCTGGAGTCCCGACAGGGTATCAGAGACCCAGTACTTC. Protein sequence: CAWSPDRVSETQYF.

The J gene is TRBJ2-5, the V gene TRBV9; 15 nucleotides match TRBD2. V shed 0 bases and J 5 bases; nucleotides not matched to a gene: 14. CDR3 length equals 20 residues. Germline V gene lookup returns CDR1 SGDLS and CDR2 YYNGEE. DNA of the CDR3: TGTGCCAGCAGCGTAGCGGGGACTAGCGGGAGGAGCGCCGCGGGGGAGACCCAGTACTTC. Its translation is CASSVAGTSGRSAAGETQYF.

This clone was observed a single time. This chain joins TRBV4-1 and TRBJ2-7; perhaps TRBD1 as D (6 bases). Germline-derived CDR1 and CDR2 are MGHRA and YSYEKL. The CDR3 has 16 residues. V was trimmed by 2 bases and J by 1 base, leaving 15 bases between them. Here the CDR3 reads CASSQPRDTLSYEQYF. CDR3 DNA: TGCGCCAGCAGCCAACCCCGGGACACCCTATCCTACGAGCAGTACTTC.

This clone is a singleton in its sample. The chain is built from TRBV5-1 and TRBJ2-1; TRBD2 matches at 8 bases. With V trimmed by 4 bases and J by 5 bases, 8 bases remained unmatched. This CDR3 is 15 amino acids long. The germline gives CDR1 SGHRS, CDR2 YFSETQ. CDR3 DNA sequence: TGCGCCAGCAGCACCAGCGGGAGCTGGCACAATGAGCAGTTCTTC. The encoded protein is CASSTSGSWHNEQFF.

This sequence joins TRBV29-1 and TRBJ1-1; no firm D call. V lost 7 bases to trimming and J lost 0 bases, with 12 bases between them. The CDR3 is made up of 13 amino acids. Germline loops: CDR1 SQVTM, CDR2 ANQGSEA. CDR3 in amino acids: CSGVGNLNTEAFF. CDR3 in DNA: TGCAGCGGAGTCGGGAATCTGAACACTGAAGCTTTCTTT. The whole variable domain, filled in from reference TRBV29-1 and TRBJ1-1, reads SAVISQKPSRDICQRGTSLTIQCQVDSQVTMMFWYRQQPGQSLTLIATANQGSEATYESGFVIDKFPISRPNLTFSTLTVSNMSPEDSSIYLCSGVGNLNTEAFFGQGTRLTVV.

This chain links TRBV10-1 with TRBJ2-5; a weak D match, TRBD1 (6 bases). The CDR3 contains 18 residues. The V gene's germline CDR1 is WNHNN and CDR2 SYGVQD (reference sequence). The V end was cut by 0 bases, the J end by 2 bases, with 19 bases between. This CDR3 reads CASSESGSAGTPQETQYF. CDR3 nucleotides: TGCGCCAGCAGTGAGTCAGGATCTGCCGGGACACCACAAGAGACCCAGTACTTC.

The V call is TRBV21-1, the J call TRBJ2-6. TRBV21-1 is a pseudogene segment. The CDR3 length is 17 residues. Written as DNA, the CDR3 is TGTGCCAGCAGCTCCCGGGGGCAGGGCTCTGGGGCCAACGTCCTGACTTTC. This gives the protein CASSSRGQGSGANVLTF.

The chain is built from TRBV4-3 and TRBJ1-1; D is unclear. Trimming removed 4 bases at V and 1 base at J, with 13 bases between. The CDR3 is 15 residues long. Per germline, CDR1 LGHNA and CDR2 YSLEER. The CDR3 sequence: CASSPLVGGNTEAFF. The CDR3 coding sequence is TGCGCCAGCAGCCCCCTTGTTGGCGGGAACACTGAAGCTTTCTTT.

V usage is TRBV7-8 and J usage is TRBJ2-1; D might be TRBD1 (6 bases). V lost 1 base, J lost 1 base, and 14 bases lay in between. Germline lookup yields CDR1 SGHVS and CDR2 FQNEAQ. There are 17 residues in the CDR3. The CDR3 spells CASSLDLRGSSYNEQFF. The CDR3 nucleotides read TGTGCCAGCAGCTTAGACCTCAGGGGTAGTTCCTACAATGAGCAGTTCTTC.

The rearrangement links TRBV7-6 to TRBJ1-2, with TRBD1 matching 8 bases. V lost 1 base, J lost 7 bases, and 17 bases stayed unmatched. The V gene's germline CDR1 is SGHVS and CDR2 FNYEAQ. The CDR3 is 18 amino acids. Here the CDR3 DNA reads TGTGCCAGCAGCTTAGTTGCTGGCGACAGGGGCCCCCGGGGTGGCTACACCTTC. Protein: CASSLVAGDRGPRGGYTF.

The chain couples TRBV5-4 to TRBJ1-1; D gene ambiguous. Between the trimmed V and J ends, which lost 4 bases and 2 bases, there was a span of 12 bases. This CDR3 region has 14 residues. Germline V lookup: CDR1 SGHNT, CDR2 YYREEE (reference sequence). CDR3 loop: CASSTSGQNTEAFF. CDR3 sequence (DNA): TGTGCCAGCAGCACCTCGGGCCAAAACACTGAAGCTTTCTTT.